This record covers a single T cell receptor beta chain. The data are from a study of blood T cell repertoires in COVID-19. Whole-study context: The United States, Italy and Spain provided the acute and convalescent COVID-19 samples.

Method: immunoSEQ multiplex PCR; TCRdb's copy keeps in-frame clones and lacks some. The sample lists about 81,000 clones, around nine tenths occurring once. There are 14 residues in the CDR3. The germline V gene encodes CDR1 LGHNA and CDR2 YSLEER. Trimming removed 0 bases from V and 11 bases from J; junction bases left unmatched: 9. This receptor was obtained from a woman older than 75 with acute or convalescent COVID-19. The V and J genes are TRBV4-3 and TRBJ1-1; 7 bases align to TRBD1. The sample comprised peripheral blood. The DNA of the CDR3 is TGCGCCAGCAGCCAAGAGATCCGGGACAGTGACGCTTTCTTT. Its translation is CASSQEIRDSDAFF.